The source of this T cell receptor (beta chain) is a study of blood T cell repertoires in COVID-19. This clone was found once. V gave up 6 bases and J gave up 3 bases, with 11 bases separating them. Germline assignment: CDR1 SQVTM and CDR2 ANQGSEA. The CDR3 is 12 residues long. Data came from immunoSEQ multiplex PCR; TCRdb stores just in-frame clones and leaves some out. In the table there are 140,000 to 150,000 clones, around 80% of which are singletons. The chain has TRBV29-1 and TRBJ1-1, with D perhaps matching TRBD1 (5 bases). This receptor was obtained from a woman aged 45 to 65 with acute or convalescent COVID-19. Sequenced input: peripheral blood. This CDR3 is CSVTWGDTEAFF. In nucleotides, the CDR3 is TGCAGCGTGACCTGGGGCGACACTGAAGCTTTCTTT.